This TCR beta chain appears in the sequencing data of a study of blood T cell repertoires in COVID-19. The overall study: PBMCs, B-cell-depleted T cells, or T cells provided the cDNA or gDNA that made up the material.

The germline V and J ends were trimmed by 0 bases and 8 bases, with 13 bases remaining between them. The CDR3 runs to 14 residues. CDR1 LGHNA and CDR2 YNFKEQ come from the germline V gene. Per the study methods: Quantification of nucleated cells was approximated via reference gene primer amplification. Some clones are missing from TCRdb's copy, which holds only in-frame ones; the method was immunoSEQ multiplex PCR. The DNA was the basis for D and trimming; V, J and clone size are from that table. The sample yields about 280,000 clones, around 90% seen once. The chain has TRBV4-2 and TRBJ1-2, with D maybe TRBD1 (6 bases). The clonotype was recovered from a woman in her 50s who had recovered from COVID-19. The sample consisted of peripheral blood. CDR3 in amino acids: CASSQDLGARGYTF. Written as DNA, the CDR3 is TGTGCCAGCAGCCAAGATTTGGGGGCGCGGGGCTACACCTTC.